Each of the 22 T cell receptor beta chains below was sequenced from the same sample in a study of T cell responses to AZD1222 COVID-19 vaccine. Clones were read by immunoSEQ multiplex PCR, and TCRdb kept only the in-frame ones, dropping some. The sample contains around 150,000 clones, roughly 90% of which appear only once. Material: peripheral blood, obtained 28 days after the second AZD1222 dose. Source of these receptors: an adult who received the AZD1222 COVID-19 vaccine.

The genes are TRBV2 and TRBJ1-1, with D maybe TRBD1 (6 bases). The CDR3 has 14 residues. Trimming removed 7 bases at V and 3 bases at J, with 15 bases between. Germline V gives CDR1 SNHLY, CDR2 FYNNEI. CDR3: CASILGGQYTEAFF. In DNA, the CDR3 is TGTGCCAGCATTCTCGGGGGGCAGTACACTGAAGCTTTCTTT.

This clone was recorded once. The CDR3 sequence: CASSLEQGFGEKLFF. CDR3 DNA sequence: TGTGCCAGCAGCTTAGAACAGGGTTTCGGCGAAAAACTGTTTTTT. The chain is built from TRBV7-6 and TRBJ1-4, with a possible D match to TRBD1 (6 bases). Trimming shortened V by 1 base and J by 8 bases, and 14 bases separated the two germline ends. Germline V lookup: CDR1 SGHVS, CDR2 FNYEAQ. This CDR3 comprises 15 residues.

The rearrangement uses TRBV28 and TRBJ1-4; 9 bases fit TRBD1. CDR3 length: 15 amino acids. V lost 3 bases, J lost 6 bases, and 5 bases stayed unmatched. The germline gives CDR1 MDHEN, CDR2 SYDVKM. The CDR3 nucleotides are TGTGCCAGCAGTTTCTACAGGGGGCTATATGAAAAACTGTTTTTT. Translation: CASSFYRGLYEKLFF. Filled out from reference TRBV28 and TRBJ1-4, the complete variable domain reads DVKVTQSSRYLVKRTGEKVFLECVQDMDHENMFWYRQDPGLGLRLIYFSYDVKMKEKGDIPEGYSVSREKKERFSLILESASTNQTSMYLCASSFYRGLYEKLFFGSGTQLSVL.

This clone was observed a single time. The chain has TRBV18 and TRBJ1-6, with D unresolved. The V end was cut by 1 base, the J end by 4 bases, with 8 bases between. Germline loops: CDR1 KGHSH, CDR2 LQKENI. This CDR3 spans 15 amino acids. The CDR3 nucleotides read TGTGCCAGCTCACCACTGGCGGGTTATAATTCACCCCTCCACTTT. Its protein is CASSPLAGYNSPLHF.

The rearrangement links TRBV5-1 to TRBJ2-2; D is ambiguous. Germline assignment: CDR1 SGHRS and CDR2 YFSETQ. The CDR3 covers 14 residues. Deletions cut 1 base from V and 4 bases from J, with 8 bases between. The CDR3 reads CASSLFSGTGELFF. CDR3 coding DNA: TGCGCCAGCAGCTTGTTCTCAGGCACCGGGGAGCTGTTTTTT. The full variable domain, rest sourced from reference TRBV5-1 and TRBJ2-2, is KAGVTQTPRYLIKTRGQQVTLSCSPISGHRSVSWYQQTPGQGLQFLFEYFSETQRNKGNFPGRFSGRQFSNSRSEMNVSTLELGDSALYLCASSLFSGTGELFFGEGSRLTVL.

The chain is built from TRBV9 and TRBJ2-5; the match to TRBD2 covers 8 bases. The CDR3 extends over 16 amino acids. Germline CDR1 is SGDLS and CDR2 is YYNGEE. J was trimmed by 5 bases and V by 0 bases; bases with no gene match: 9. CDR3 in amino acids: CASSVGGLAGSETQYF. DNA of the CDR3: TGTGCCAGCAGCGTAGGAGGTCTAGCGGGCTCGGAGACCCAGTACTTC.

The chain joins TRBV5-1 to TRBJ1-1; D perhaps matches TRBD1 (5 bases). V lost 1 base and J 3 bases, leaving 13 bases between the germline ends. The germline V gene has CDR1 SGHRS and CDR2 YFSETQ. The CDR3 covers 15 residues. This CDR3 is CASSLYGGKDTEAFF. The CDR3 coding sequence is TGCGCCAGCAGCTTGTACGGGGGGAAGGACACTGAAGCTTTCTTT.

V usage is TRBV6-5 and J usage is TRBJ1-1; 7 bases align to TRBD1. The CDR3 runs to 14 residues. Germline lookup yields CDR1 MNHEY and CDR2 SVGAGI. The V segment lost 7 bases and the J segment 9 bases; nucleotides outside the gene matches: 14. CDR3 sequence (DNA): TGTGCCAGCATCGACCGGGACCCAGGGGGGAAAGCTTTCTTT. It encodes CASIDRDPGGKAFF.

This sequence joins TRBV5-4 and TRBJ1-1, with a weak D call TRBD1 (6 bases). V was trimmed by 4 bases and J by 0 bases, leaving 25 bases between them. CDR3 size: 19 residues. Germline-derived CDR1 and CDR2 are SGHNT and YYREEE (reference sequence). In DNA form, the CDR3 reads TGTGCCAGCAGCCCGAGGCCAACTCCGGGCACAGGGATGAACACTGAAGCTTTCTTT. Protein: CASSPRPTPGTGMNTEAFF.

The chain links TRBV15 to TRBJ1-3, with D unclear. Germline V gives CDR1 LNHNV, CDR2 YYDKDF (reference sequence). CDR3 length: 12 amino acids. Trimming stripped 8 bases from V and 4 bases from J, with 9 bases between. CDR3 DNA sequence: TGTGCCACCCAGCCGGACGGAAACACCATATATTTT. Protein sequence: CATQPDGNTIYF.

The CDR3 DNA follows: TGTGCCAGCAGCCCCAACTCCGATACGCAGTATTTT. This encodes CASSPNSDTQYF. The chain joins TRBV7-8 to TRBJ2-3; D unclear. Trimming took 5 bases from V and 6 from J, leaving 9 bases between them. Germline V gives CDR1 SGHVS, CDR2 FQNEAQ. The length of the CDR3 is 12 residues. Filled out from reference TRBV7-8 and TRBJ2-3, the complete variable domain reads GAGVSQSPRYKVAKRGQDVALRCDPISGHVSLFWYQQALGQGPEFLTYFQNEAQLDKSGLPSDRFFAERPEGSVSTLKIQRTQQEDSAVYLCASSPNSDTQYFGPGTRLTVL.

The chain joins TRBV18 to TRBJ2-7, with 9 bases lining up with TRBD2. CDR1 and CDR2 (germline): KGHSH, LQKENI. Trimming cost V 3 bases and J 2 bases; bases outside gene matches: 14. The CDR3 loop spans 18 amino acids. This chain's CDR3 is CASSPGNLAGLATYEQYF. CDR3 coding DNA: TGTGCCAGCTCACCCGGTAACCTTGCGGGACTAGCTACCTACGAGCAGTACTTC. The whole variable domain, filled in from reference TRBV18 and TRBJ2-7, reads NAGVMQNPRHLVRRRGQEARLRCSPMKGHSHVYWYRQLPEEGLKFMVYLQKENIIDESGMPKERFSAEFPKEGPSILRIQQVVRGDSAAYFCASSPGNLAGLATYEQYFGPGTRLTVT.

The chain combines TRBV27 with TRBJ1-2; 8 positions agree with TRBD1. This CDR3 comprises 14 residues. The germline gives CDR1 MNHEY, CDR2 SMNVEV (reference sequence). The V segment lost 1 base and the J segment 7 bases; nucleotides outside the gene matches: 5. For the CDR3, the DNA is TGTGCCAGCAGTTTATTATTTGACAGGGGTGGCTACACCTTC. This gives the protein CASSLLFDRGGYTF.

The chain employs TRBV2 and TRBJ1-2; D unresolved. Trimming removed 4 bases at V and 7 bases at J, with 7 bases between. The CDR3 spans 11 residues. Germline CDR1 SNHLY, CDR2 FYNNEI. CDR3 region: CASSAEGGYTF. Written as DNA, the CDR3 is TGTGCCAGCAGTGCAGAGGGTGGCTACACCTTC.

In DNA, the CDR3 is TGTGCCAGCAGTGTTGACATCACTAACACTGAAGCTTTCTTT. This sequence encodes CASSVDITNTEAFF. The chain employs TRBV2 and TRBJ1-1; no clear D. Germline V lookup: CDR1 SNHLY, CDR2 FYNNEI. This CDR3 comprises 14 residues. Trimming stripped 4 bases from V and 2 bases from J, with 11 bases between.

As to this clone: Germline and junction disagree at one end, which may indicate a read error. The chain employs TRBV28 and TRBJ1-2, with a tentative D call TRBD1 (5 bases). This CDR3 is built from 16 residues. Germline V gene sequence: CDR1 MDHEN, CDR2 SYDVKM. CDR3 coding DNA: TGTGCCAGCAGTTTAGGGGCAAGGCGCCTCGACTACGGCTACACCTTC. This sequence encodes CASSLGARRLDYGYTF.

J is TRBJ1-4 and V is TRBV12-3 or TRBV12-4; D is undetermined. The CDR3 is 12 amino acids. Trimming pared 2 bases from V and 11 bases from J, leaving 9 bases between. The CDR3 protein is CASSLNLEKLFF. DNA of the CDR3: TGTGCCAGCAGTTTAAATTTGGAGAAACTGTTTTTT.

J is TRBJ2-2 and V is TRBV14, with 12 nucleotides matching TRBD2. V lost 4 bases, J lost 4 bases, and 4 bases stayed unmatched. The CDR3 spans 16 residues. Germline CDR1 is SGHDN and CDR2 is FVKESK. The CDR3 nucleotides read TGTGCCAGCAGCCTGGGACTAGCGGGCGCCACCGGGGAGCTGTTTTTT. The encoded protein is CASSLGLAGATGELFF.

The chain couples TRBV6-4 to TRBJ1-1; D perhaps matches TRBD1 (5 bases). The CDR3 consists of 13 residues. Between the trimmed V and J ends, which lost 8 bases and 2 bases, there was a span of 12 bases. Germline loops: CDR1 MRHNA, CDR2 SNTAGT. CDR3 amino acids: CASRATANTEAFF. The CDR3 DNA is TGTGCCAGCCGGGCGACAGCTAACACTGAAGCTTTCTTT.

This clone was detected only a few times. This chain connects TRBV12-3 or TRBV12-4 to TRBJ1-4; no definite D call. CDR3 length: 11 residues. V was pared by 8 bases and J by 5 bases, with 6 bases between. CDR3 nucleotide sequence: TGTGCCAGCGCTTTAAATGAAAAACTGTTTTTT. Translated: CASALNEKLFF.

In nucleotides, the CDR3 is TGTGCCAGCATCCGAGGGAGCTACTATGGCTACACCTTC. Its protein is CASIRGSYYGYTF. The V gene is TRBV28, the J gene TRBJ1-2; D not resolved. The germline CDR1 and CDR2 sequences are MDHEN and SYDVKM. Trimming removed 7 bases at V and 3 bases at J, with 12 bases between. There are 13 residues in the CDR3.

This rearrangement joins TRBV5-5 to TRBJ1-4; D gene ambiguous. The CDR3 is made up of 15 amino acids. V lost 4 bases and J lost 5, with 15 bases in between. The germline V gene encodes CDR1 SGHKS and CDR2 YYEKEE (reference sequence). CDR3 sequence (DNA): TGTGCCAGCAGCGCCCACGGGCTGGAAAATGAAAAACTGTTTTTT. This sequence encodes CASSAHGLENEKLFF.